What follows are 8 T cell receptor beta chains derived from one specimen sequenced in a study of T cells after yellow fever vaccination. TCRdb ran MiXCR on the 5' RACE reads and lists one entry per CDR3 protein. Of roughly 100,000 distinct CDR3 sequences listed, almost 9% were seen once; the top ten hold over 15%. Sequenced material: CD8+ T cells not binding an NS4B(214-222) dextramer, sorted from PBMCs, taken more than 13 days after the first yellow fever vaccination. All receptors derive from a man younger than 35 who received the YFV17D yellow fever vaccine.

This sequence joins TRBV27 and TRBJ2-1; D perhaps matches TRBD2 (7 bases). The V gene lost 2 bases and the J gene lost 7 bases, with 15 bases spanning the gap. Germline CDR1 is MNHEY and CDR2 is SMNVEV (reference sequence). The CDR3 has 15 amino acids. For the CDR3, the DNA is TGTGCCAGCAGTTTAGGGGGGGGGGCCTGGAATGAGCAGTTCTTC. Translating it yields CASSLGGGAWNEQFF.

In this sample, this clonotype turned up a few times. This chain links TRBV19 with TRBJ2-1; D is unclear. Germline V gene data show CDR1 as LNHDA and CDR2 as SQIVND (reference sequence). V lost 5 bases, J lost 4 bases, and 15 bases lay in between. The CDR3 consists of 15 residues. As DNA, the CDR3 is TGTGCCAGTAGTCCAGTTAGATCAATGTACAATGAGCAGTTCTTC. It codes for CASSPVRSMYNEQFF.

The genes are TRBV7-2 and TRBJ2-3; 10 nucleotides line up with TRBD2. J was trimmed by 2 bases and V by 5 bases; bases with no gene match: 4. Germline CDR1 reads SGHTA; CDR2 reads FQGNSA. There are 15 residues in the CDR3. CDR3 region: CASSITSGDTDTQYF. The DNA for the CDR3 is TGTGCCAGCAGCATAACTAGCGGGGACACAGATACGCAGTATTTT.

The chain joins TRBV7-3 to TRBJ2-3; 13 positions agree with TRBD2. Germline values: CDR1 SGHTA, CDR2 FQGTGA. CDR3 length: 18 residues. With 6 bases clipped from V and 0 bases from J, the junction kept 9 bases outside the gene matches. In DNA form, the CDR3 reads TGTGCCAGCAGTAACGGACTAGCGGGGGATTCTAGCACAGATACGCAGTATTTT. Its translation is CASSNGLAGDSSTDTQYF. Looking up the rest from reference TRBV7-3 and TRBJ2-3 gives the full variable domain: GAGVSQTPSNKVTEKGKYVELRCDPISGHTALYWYRQSLGQGPEFLIYFQGTGAADDSGLPNDRFFAVRPEGSVSTLKIQRTERGDSAVYLCASSNGLAGDSSTDTQYFGPGTRLTVL.

This clonotype was found many times. This chain links TRBV7-6 with TRBJ2-3; no reliable D call. This CDR3 is 14 amino acids long. The germline V gene encodes CDR1 SGHVS and CDR2 FNYEAQ. Trimming shortened V by 0 bases and J by 3 bases, and 7 bases separated the two germline ends. The DNA for the CDR3 is TGTGCCAGCAGCTTAGCGGTGGGGACAGATACGCAGTATTTT. This gives the protein CASSLAVGTDTQYF.

This clonotype was observed a handful of times. The rearrangement links TRBV24-1 to TRBJ2-2; D unclear. Germline CDR1 is KGHDR and CDR2 is SFDVKD. The CDR3 length is 15 residues. Trimming removed 1 base at V and 5 bases at J, with 10 bases between. CDR3 coding DNA: TGTGCCACCAGTGATTTTGGGGATCGGACCGGGGAGCTGTTTTTT. Encoded protein: CATSDFGDRTGELFF.

The chain has TRBV7-6 and TRBJ1-2; D is uncertain. The germline V gene has CDR1 SGHVS and CDR2 FNYEAQ. This CDR3 region has 13 residues. Trimming removed 1 base at V and 4 bases at J, with 7 bases between. Here the CDR3 reads CASSLDGTYGYTF. The DNA for the CDR3 is TGTGCCAGCAGCTTAGACGGAACCTATGGCTACACCTTC.

This clonotype was seen only a few times. The chain is built from TRBV5-8 and TRBJ1-4, with 8 bases lining up with TRBD1. V gave up 5 bases and J gave up 10 bases; unmatched junction bases: 7. The V gene's germline CDR1 is SGHTS and CDR2 YDEGEE. This CDR3 has 13 amino acids. The CDR3 loop is CASSARGLGKLFF. CDR3 DNA: TGTGCCAGCAGTGCCAGGGGGCTGGGAAAACTGTTTTTT.